The 14 T cell receptor beta chains presented below share a single source sample, sequenced in a study of cytomegalovirus exposure and HLA in healthy donors. Assay used: immunoSEQ multiplex PCR; TCRdb lists only in-frame clones, some missing. The table records around 220,000 clones, roughly 84% of them present only once. Sequencing was done on a sample of PBMCs. Source of these receptors: a woman younger than 45 in good health and CMV-seropositive.

The count of this clone is one. The J gene is TRBJ2-7, the V gene TRBV11-3, with a tentative D call TRBD2 (6 bases). The germline CDR1 and CDR2 sequences are SGHNT and YENEEA. The V end lost 4 bases, the J end lost 1 base, and 11 bases lay between the germline ends. The CDR3 loop spans 14 amino acids. CDR3 DNA sequence: TGTGCCAGCAGCTCCGGAGGGTATTCCTACGAGCAGTACTTC. This codes for CASSSGGYSYEQYF.

The CDR3 region is CASSDSQPPRETQYF. For the CDR3, the DNA is TGTGCCAGCTCGGACTCTCAGCCTCCTCGAGAGACCCAGTACTTC. The J gene is TRBJ2-5, the V gene TRBV2; tentative D call: TRBD2 (5 bases). The CDR3 runs to 15 residues. Per germline, CDR1 SNHLY and CDR2 FYNNEI. Deletions cut 8 bases from V and 4 bases from J, with 20 bases between.

The chain joins TRBV7-9 to TRBJ2-7; 7 bases agree with TRBD1. Losses at the gene ends were 5 bases for V and 7 bases for J; bases not matched to a gene: 23. The CDR3 length is 18 residues. CDR1 and CDR2 from the germline V gene are SEHNR and FQNEAQ (reference sequence). The CDR3 region has the DNA TGTGCCAGCAGCGGATCTCGACAGGGTACCCCGTTTACGATGGAGCAGTACTTC. Translated: CASSGSRQGTPFTMEQYF.

V and J are TRBV13 and TRBJ1-2; the match to TRBD1 covers 8 bases. Trimming cost V 4 bases and J 1 base; bases outside gene matches: 8. The germline gives CDR1 PRHDT, CDR2 FYEKMQ (reference sequence). CDR3 size: 16 residues. CDR3 DNA: TGTGCCAGCAGCTACAGAACAGGGGGGGGTAACTATGGCTACACCTTC. Translation: CASSYRTGGGNYGYTF.

The V gene is TRBV15, the J gene TRBJ1-2; D is ambiguous. V shed 3 bases and J shed 6 bases, with 14 bases lying between them. The CDR3 is made up of 14 amino acids. Germline loops: CDR1 LNHNV, CDR2 YYDKDF (reference sequence). In DNA, the CDR3 is TGTGCCACCAGCAGTCTTTTCATGGGCCATGGCTACACCTTC. This sequence encodes CATSSLFMGHGYTF.

The genes are TRBV28 and TRBJ1-2; D not resolved. Germline V lookup: CDR1 MDHEN, CDR2 SYDVKM. V was pared by 2 bases and J by 4 bases, with 17 bases between. This CDR3 region has 16 residues. The CDR3 protein is CASSLRPREILYGYTF. In nucleotides, the CDR3 is TGTGCCAGCAGTTTACGACCCCGGGAAATACTCTATGGCTACACCTTC.

This chain connects TRBV30 to TRBJ2-1; D remains unclear. There are 17 residues in the CDR3. Trimming removed 0 bases from V and 0 bases from J, with 15 bases in between. The V gene's germline CDR1 is GTSNPN and CDR2 SVGIG (reference sequence). CDR3 loop: CAWSVPTSGVSYNEQFF. The CDR3 DNA reads as TGTGCCTGGAGTGTACCCACGTCAGGAGTCTCCTACAATGAGCAGTTCTTC.

The rearrangement uses TRBV10-3 and TRBJ2-3, with 8 bases matching TRBD2. The ends lost 4 bases at V and 5 bases at J; junction bases unmatched: 14. CDR1 ENHRY and CDR2 SYGVKD come from the germline V gene. CDR3 length: 17 amino acids. The chain's CDR3 is CAISATRDSGIGDTQYF. The CDR3 DNA reads as TGTGCCATCAGTGCGACTCGGGATAGCGGGATTGGAGATACGCAGTATTTT.

This sequence joins TRBV27 and TRBJ2-1, with 9 bases fitting TRBD1. V shed 2 bases, J shed 6 bases, and the junction held 11 bases outside the gene matches. The CDR3 length is 17 residues. Germline V gene sequence: CDR1 MNHEY, CDR2 SMNVEV (reference sequence). The CDR3 loop is CASSLGSGQGPVNEQFF. The CDR3 nucleotides are TGTGCCAGCAGTTTAGGATCGGGACAGGGTCCTGTCAATGAGCAGTTCTTC.

This chain uses TRBV7-8 with TRBJ2-5, with D tentatively TRBD1 or TRBD2 (5 bases each). The CDR3 totals 14 residues. Germline-derived CDR1 and CDR2 are SGHVS and FQNEAQ. Deletions cut 3 bases from V and 7 bases from J, with 15 bases between. DNA of the CDR3: TGTGCCAGCAGCTTCGGGACCCCAGGAGGGACCCAGTACTTC. Translation: CASSFGTPGGTQYF. Combining the CDR3 with reference TRBV7-8 and TRBJ2-5 gives the whole variable domain GAGVSQSPRYKVAKRGQDVALRCDPISGHVSLFWYQQALGQGPEFLTYFQNEAQLDKSGLPSDRFFAERPEGSVSTLKIQRTQQEDSAVYLCASSFGTPGGTQYFGPGTRLLVL.

This chain joins TRBV7-2 and TRBJ1-1, with 11 bases fitting TRBD1. From germline, CDR1 is SGHTA and CDR2 FQGNSA. The V segment lost 5 bases and the J segment 3 bases; nucleotides outside the gene matches: 5. This CDR3 spans 15 amino acids. CDR3 DNA sequence: TGTGCCAGCAGCCCTGGGGACAGGGGGTACACTGAAGCTTTCTTT. Its translation is CASSPGDRGYTEAFF.

This chain joins TRBV30 and TRBJ1-5, with TRBD1 identical over 9 bases. The CDR3 is 14 amino acids. The germline V gene encodes CDR1 GTSNPN and CDR2 SVGIG (reference sequence). Trimming cost V 3 bases and J 7 bases; bases outside gene matches: 7. The CDR3 protein is CAWRDTGGWQPQHF. The CDR3 region has the DNA TGTGCCTGGAGGGATACAGGGGGCTGGCAGCCCCAGCATTTT.

This clone has a single count. The V gene is TRBV27, the J gene TRBJ1-5; 8 bases are a match to TRBD1. Unmatched junction bases numbered 10, after V lost 4 bases and J lost 8 bases. Germline CDR1 reads MNHEY; CDR2 reads SMNVEV (reference sequence). The CDR3 is 15 amino acids. The CDR3 nucleotides read TGTGCCAGCAGTTCTGGGCGACAGGGGAGCGAGCCCCAGCATTTT. Translated, it gives CASSSGRQGSEPQHF.

The rearrangement links TRBV6-5 to TRBJ2-3; no definite D call. The CDR3 sequence is 14 residues long. With 3 bases removed from V and 2 bases from J, the gap between germline ends came to 9 bases. Germline V CDR1 and CDR2: MNHEY, SVGAGI. CDR3 sequence reads: CASSYKPYTDTQYF. The CDR3 DNA is TGTGCCAGCAGTTATAAGCCCTACACAGATACGCAGTATTTT.